Presented here are 9 T cell receptor beta chains from one specimen sequenced in a study of shared clonotypes between healthy human individuals. The table came from immunoSEQ multiplex PCR; TCRdb's copy has only in-frame clones and leaves some out. The sample has about 2.4 million clones, more than 85% seen once. The specimen was naive CD4+ T cells from PBMCs. The subset was: CD45RA+ positively selected. These receptors were collected from a man younger than 30 in good health. Some clones in this sample may be carry-over from other donors' samples.

The count of this clone is one. The chain is built from TRBV4-2 and TRBJ1-1, with D possibly TRBD1 on 6 matching bases. V dropped 4 bases and J dropped 1 base, with 13 bases sitting between them. The CDR3 loop spans 15 amino acids. Germline CDR1 LGHNA, CDR2 YNFKEQ. In nucleotides, the CDR3 is TGTGCCAGCAGCCCATACTCACAGGGGAACACTGAAGCTTTCTTT. Encoded protein: CASSPYSQGNTEAFF.

The chain is built from TRBV5-1 and TRBJ2-4, with 7 positions matching TRBD2. The CDR3 covers 17 residues. In germline, CDR1 is SGHRS, CDR2 YFSETQ. The ends lost 3 bases at V and 7 bases at J; junction bases unmatched: 16. In DNA, the CDR3 is TGCGCCAGCAGCTCCCTGTTTGCGGGAGAGGTTGTGAACATTCAGTACTTC. Its translation is CASSSLFAGEVVNIQYF.

The gene calls are TRBV5-8 and TRBJ1-5, with no clear D. Per germline, CDR1 SGHTS and CDR2 YDEGEE. The CDR3 totals 11 residues. V lost 2 bases and J lost 7, with 4 bases in between. CDR3 loop: CASSFDQPQHF. For the CDR3, the DNA is TGTGCCAGCAGCTTCGACCAGCCCCAGCATTTT.

For this clone: Other nucleotide sequences from this sample produce the same CDR3. V and J are TRBV5-1 and TRBJ2-3; unclear D gene. Per germline, CDR1 SGHRS and CDR2 YFSETQ. V lost 5 bases and J lost 0, with 4 bases in between. The CDR3 extends over 12 amino acids. The DNA of the CDR3 is TGCGCCAGCAGGCAAAGCACAGATACGCAGTATTTT. Its protein is CASRQSTDTQYF.

The rearrangement uses TRBV4-3 and TRBJ1-3; 7 nucleotides align to TRBD1. Looked up from germline, CDR1 is LGHNA and CDR2 is YSLEER. This CDR3 is built from 15 residues. V lost 3 bases to trimming and J lost 4 bases; unmatched junction nucleotides: 6. CDR3 coding DNA: TGCGCCAGCAGCCATTCACAGGGGCCAGGAAACACCATATATTTT. Translating gives CASSHSQGPGNTIYF.

DNA for the CDR3: TGTGCCAGCAGCGTAACCGTTAACCCGGGAGAGCAGTACTTC. Protein sequence: CASSVTVNPGEQYF. The chain combines TRBV9 with TRBJ2-7; a weak D match, TRBD2 (5 bases). Trimming left V 1 base short and J 7 bases short, with 15 bases between. In germline, CDR1 is SGDLS, CDR2 YYNGEE. This CDR3 is 14 amino acids long.

The gene calls are TRBV19 and TRBJ1-2; the match to TRBD1 covers 9 bases. The CDR3 totals 15 residues. Germline lookup yields CDR1 LNHDA and CDR2 SQIVND (reference sequence). Trimming removed 5 bases from V and 4 bases from J; junction bases left unmatched: 8. For the CDR3, the DNA is TGTGCCAGTAGTTCGAGGACAGGGGTTTTCTATGGCTACACCTTC. Amino acids: CASSSRTGVFYGYTF.

This clone was observed once. This chain uses TRBV4-1 with TRBJ2-1; tentatively, D is TRBD1 or TRBD2 (5 bases each). The CDR3 extends over 15 amino acids. Germline V gene lookup returns CDR1 MGHRA and CDR2 YSYEKL. V lost 4 bases and J lost 5, with 15 bases in between. The CDR3 here is CASSPEGWSHNEQFF. The DNA for the CDR3 is TGCGCCAGCAGCCCAGAGGGGTGGAGCCACAATGAGCAGTTCTTC.

The chain has TRBV19 and TRBJ2-7; TRBD1 might be the D (6 bases). Trimming took 8 bases from V and 5 from J, leaving 13 bases between them. This CDR3 comprises 12 residues. Germline assignment: CDR1 LNHDA and CDR2 SQIVND (reference sequence). The chain's CDR3 is CASGNNRDEQYF. The CDR3 DNA reads as TGTGCCAGTGGAAATAACAGGGACGAGCAGTACTTC.